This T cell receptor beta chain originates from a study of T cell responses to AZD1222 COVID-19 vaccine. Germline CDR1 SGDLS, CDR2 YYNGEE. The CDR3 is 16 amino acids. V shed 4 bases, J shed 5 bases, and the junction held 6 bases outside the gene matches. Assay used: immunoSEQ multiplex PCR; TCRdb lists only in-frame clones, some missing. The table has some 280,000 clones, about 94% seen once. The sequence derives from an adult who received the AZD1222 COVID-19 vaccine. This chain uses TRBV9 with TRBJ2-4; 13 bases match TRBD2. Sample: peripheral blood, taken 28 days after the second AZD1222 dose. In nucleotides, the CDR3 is TGTGCCAGCAGCCCACTAGCGGGAGGGCCGGAAAACATTCAGTACTTC. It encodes CASSPLAGGPENIQYF.